This T cell receptor beta chain was retrieved from a study of long-term antiretroviral therapy in people with HIV. V lost 4 bases and J lost 4, with 14 bases in between. The CDR3 is made up of 15 amino acids. The germline V gene has CDR1 LGHNA and CDR2 YSLEER. A v3.0 immunoSEQ assay was performed at survey level. Measured with immunoSEQ multiplex PCR; TCRdb has only the in-frame clones, and not every one. Of about 39,000 clones detected, 65% to 90% appear once; the ten largest clones hold 3.9%. The material was unsorted PBMCs, obtained just before starting antiretroviral therapy. This TCR was recovered from a woman in her late teens or twenties with HIV. This chain links TRBV4-3 with TRBJ1-5; TRBD1 is a possible D gene (5 bases). CDR3 DNA sequence: TGCGCCAGCAGCCCGAACACAGGTTATAATCAGCCCCAGCATTTT. Amino acid sequence: CASSPNTGYNQPQHF.